This T cell receptor (beta chain) is from a study of cytomegalovirus exposure and HLA in healthy donors. Regarding the study as a whole: Later analysis showed most CMV-associated TCR beta chains appearing HLA-restricted. In vitro checks showed that three CMV-associated chains really do target CMV antigens. Previous analysis showed most TCR beta V segments were productive about 87% or about 30% of the time. Presence/absence analyses assumed roughly uniform sequencing depth across donors.

13 Jbeta primers and 60 Vbeta primers were used for the PCR. The repertoire was sequenced with immunoSEQ multiplex PCR; TCRdb's copy has only in-frame clones and lacks some. The sample's table shows over 120,000 clones. Concerning this clone: Its specificity is unknown.

Trimming removed 4 bases from V and 3 bases from J; junction bases left unmatched: 9. The CDR3 consists of 15 residues. Germline assignment: CDR1 MNHNS and CDR2 SASEGT. This chain links TRBV6-1 with TRBJ2-7; 7 nucleotides match TRBD2. This receptor was identified in a male donor in good health and CMV-seronegative. Sequencing input: PBMCs. The CDR3 bases are TGTGCCAGCAGTGGTTTGAGCGGGACCATCTACGAGCAGTACTTC. This encodes CASSGLSGTIYEQYF.